The text below deals with one T cell receptor (beta chain). No antigen is known for it. The CDR3 covers 14 residues. The germline V gene has CDR1 GTSNPN and CDR2 SVGIG (reference sequence). With V trimmed by 4 bases and J by 4 bases, 10 bases remained unmatched. Repertoires were generated with immunoSEQ multiplex PCR, while TCRdb's copy carries only in-frame clones and drops some. This sample has 130,000 to 150,000 clones; around 93% occur once, and the top ten carry about 3%. This entry belongs to a study of T cell responses to AZD1222 COVID-19 vaccine. Study overall: Some second doses came at about 4 weeks and others at about 12 weeks; these were pooled. Overall study results and limits: No repertoire was sampled before or during the peak T cell response, only after it. The study found vaccine-associated CD4 TCRs spanning spike, dominant at 160-218 and 743-854. Breadth and depth of Spike-specific TCRs rose after two AZD1222 doses.

The sequence derives from an adult in good health. Sample: peripheral blood, taken on day 0 of AZD1222 vaccination. The chain carries TRBV30 and TRBJ2-7, with 7 bases fitting TRBD1. The DNA for the CDR3 is TGTGCCTGGAACTCCGGGACAGCACAATACGAGCAGTACTTC. It encodes CAWNSGTAQYEQYF.